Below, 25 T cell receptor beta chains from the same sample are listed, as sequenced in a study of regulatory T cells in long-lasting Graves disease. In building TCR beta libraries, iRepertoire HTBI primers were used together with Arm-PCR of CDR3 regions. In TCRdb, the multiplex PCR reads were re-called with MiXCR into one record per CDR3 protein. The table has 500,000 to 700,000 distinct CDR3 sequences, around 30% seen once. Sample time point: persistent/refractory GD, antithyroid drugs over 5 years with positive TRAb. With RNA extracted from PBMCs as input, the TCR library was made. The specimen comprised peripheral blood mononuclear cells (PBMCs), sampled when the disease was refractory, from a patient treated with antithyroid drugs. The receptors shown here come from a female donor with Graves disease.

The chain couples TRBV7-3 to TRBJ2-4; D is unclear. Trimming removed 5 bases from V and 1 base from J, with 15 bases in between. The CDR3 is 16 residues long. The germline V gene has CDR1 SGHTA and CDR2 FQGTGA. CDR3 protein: CASSPSEAGAKNIQYF. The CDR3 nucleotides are TGTGCCAGCAGCCCCTCCGAGGCCGGGGCCAAAAACATTCAGTACTTC. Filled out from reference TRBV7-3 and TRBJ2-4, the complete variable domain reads GAGVSQTPSNKVTEKGKYVELRCDPISGHTALYWYRQSLGQGPEFLIYFQGTGAADDSGLPNDRFFAVRPEGSVSTLKIQRTERGDSAVYLCASSPSEAGAKNIQYFGAGTRLSVL.

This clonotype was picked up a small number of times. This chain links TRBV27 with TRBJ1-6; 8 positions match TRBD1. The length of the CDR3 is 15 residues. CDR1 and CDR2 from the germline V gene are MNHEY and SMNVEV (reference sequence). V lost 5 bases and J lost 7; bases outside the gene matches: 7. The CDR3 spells CASSPPTGVNSPLHF. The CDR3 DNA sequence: TGTGCCAGCAGTCCCCCGACAGGGGTCAATTCACCCCTCCACTTT.

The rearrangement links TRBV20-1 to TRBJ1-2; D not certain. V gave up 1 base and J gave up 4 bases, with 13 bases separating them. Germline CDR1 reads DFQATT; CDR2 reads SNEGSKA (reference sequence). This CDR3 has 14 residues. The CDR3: CSARAAQSFYGYTF. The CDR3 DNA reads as TGCAGTGCTAGAGCGGCTCAGTCTTTCTATGGCTACACCTTC.

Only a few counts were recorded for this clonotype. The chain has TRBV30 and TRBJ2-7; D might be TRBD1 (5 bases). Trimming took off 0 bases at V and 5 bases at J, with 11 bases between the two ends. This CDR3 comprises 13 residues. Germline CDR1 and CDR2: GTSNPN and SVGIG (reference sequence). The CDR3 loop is CAWSVEFRDEQYF. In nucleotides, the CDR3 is TGTGCCTGGAGTGTCGAGTTCAGGGACGAGCAGTACTTC.

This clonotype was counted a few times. CDR3 in DNA: TGCAGTGCTAGTGTTGTGCAGGAGCAGTACTTC. This encodes CSASVVQEQYF. V gene TRBV20-1 combines with J gene TRBJ2-7; no reliable D call. Per germline, CDR1 DFQATT and CDR2 SNEGSKA (reference sequence). The CDR3 is 11 residues long. Trimming cost V 3 bases and J 7 bases, with 10 bases left between them.

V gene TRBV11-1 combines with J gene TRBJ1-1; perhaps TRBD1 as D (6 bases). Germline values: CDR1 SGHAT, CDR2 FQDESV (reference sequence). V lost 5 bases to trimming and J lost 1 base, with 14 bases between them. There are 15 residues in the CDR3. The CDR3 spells CASSTYRVANTEAFF. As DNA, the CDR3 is TGTGCCAGCAGCACTTACAGGGTTGCGAACACTGAAGCTTTCTTT. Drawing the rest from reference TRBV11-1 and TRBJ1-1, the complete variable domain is EAEVAQSPRYKITEKSQAVAFWCDPISGHATLYWYRQILGQGPELLVQFQDESVVDDSQLPKDRFSAERLKGVDSTLKIQPAELGDSAMYLCASSTYRVANTEAFFGQGTRLTVV.

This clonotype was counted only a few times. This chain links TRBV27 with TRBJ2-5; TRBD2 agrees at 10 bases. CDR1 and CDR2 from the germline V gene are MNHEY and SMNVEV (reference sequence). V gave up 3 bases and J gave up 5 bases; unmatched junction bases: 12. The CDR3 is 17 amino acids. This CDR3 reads CASSLLAGLAGVETQYF. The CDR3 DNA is TGTGCCAGCAGTTTGTTGGCCGGGCTAGCGGGAGTTGAGACCCAGTACTTC.

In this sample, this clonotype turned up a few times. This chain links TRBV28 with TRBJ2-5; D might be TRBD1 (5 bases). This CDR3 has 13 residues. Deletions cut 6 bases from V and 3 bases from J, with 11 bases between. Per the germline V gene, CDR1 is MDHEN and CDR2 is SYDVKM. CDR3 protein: CASSSKDKETQYF. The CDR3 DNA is TGTGCCAGCAGCTCCAAGGACAAAGAGACCCAGTACTTC. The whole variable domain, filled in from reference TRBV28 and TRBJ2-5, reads DVKVTQSSRYLVKRTGEKVFLECVQDMDHENMFWYRQDPGLGLRLIYFSYDVKMKEKGDIPEGYSVSREKKERFSLILESASTNQTSMYLCASSSKDKETQYFGPGTRLLVL.

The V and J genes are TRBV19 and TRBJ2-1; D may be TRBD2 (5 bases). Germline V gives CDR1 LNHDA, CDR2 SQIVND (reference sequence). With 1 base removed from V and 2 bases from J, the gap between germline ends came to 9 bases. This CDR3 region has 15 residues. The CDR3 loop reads CASSIGGNTYNEQFF. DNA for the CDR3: TGTGCCAGTAGTATAGGAGGGAACACCTACAATGAGCAGTTCTTC.

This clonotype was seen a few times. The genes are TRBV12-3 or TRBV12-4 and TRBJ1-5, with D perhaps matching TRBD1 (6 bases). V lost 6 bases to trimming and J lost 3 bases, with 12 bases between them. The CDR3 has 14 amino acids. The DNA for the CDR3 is TGTGCCAGCAGCCCGGACAGTCCCAATCAGCCCCAGCATTTT. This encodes CASSPDSPNQPQHF.

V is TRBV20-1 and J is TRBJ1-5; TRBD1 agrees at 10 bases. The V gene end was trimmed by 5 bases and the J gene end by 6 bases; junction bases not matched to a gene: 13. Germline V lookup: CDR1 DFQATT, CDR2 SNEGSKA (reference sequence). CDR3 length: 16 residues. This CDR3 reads CSALGQGIGQGQPQHF. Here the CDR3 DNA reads TGCAGTGCTCTGGGACAGGGGATTGGTCAAGGTCAGCCCCAGCATTTT.

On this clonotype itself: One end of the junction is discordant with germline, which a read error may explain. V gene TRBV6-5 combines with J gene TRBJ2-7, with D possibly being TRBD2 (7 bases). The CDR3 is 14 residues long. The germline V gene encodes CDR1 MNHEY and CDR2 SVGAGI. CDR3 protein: CASSYGGGSHEQYF. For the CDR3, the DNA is TGTGCCAGCAGTTACGGCGGGGGCTCCCACGAGCAGTACTTC.

Written as DNA, the CDR3 is TGTGCCAGCAGCTTAGTCGAGAGCTCTGGAAACACCATATATTTT. Amino acids: CASSLVESSGNTIYF. The rearrangement joins TRBV7-2 to TRBJ1-3; D not certain. CDR1 and CDR2 from the germline V gene are SGHTA and FQGNSA. This CDR3 contains 15 residues. Trimming stripped 1 base from V and 0 bases from J, with 7 bases between.

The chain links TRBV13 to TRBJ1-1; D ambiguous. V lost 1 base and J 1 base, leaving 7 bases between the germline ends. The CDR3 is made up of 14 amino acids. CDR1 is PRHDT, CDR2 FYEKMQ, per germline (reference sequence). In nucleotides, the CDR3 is TGTGCCAGCAGCTTAGTACACAGGAACACTGAAGCTTTCTTT. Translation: CASSLVHRNTEAFF.

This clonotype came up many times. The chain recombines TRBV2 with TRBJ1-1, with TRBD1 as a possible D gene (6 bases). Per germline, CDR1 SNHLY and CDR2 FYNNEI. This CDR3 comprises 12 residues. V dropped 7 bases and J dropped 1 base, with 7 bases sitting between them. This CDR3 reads CASTGENTEAFF. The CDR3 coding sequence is TGTGCCAGCACAGGGGAGAACACTGAAGCTTTCTTT.

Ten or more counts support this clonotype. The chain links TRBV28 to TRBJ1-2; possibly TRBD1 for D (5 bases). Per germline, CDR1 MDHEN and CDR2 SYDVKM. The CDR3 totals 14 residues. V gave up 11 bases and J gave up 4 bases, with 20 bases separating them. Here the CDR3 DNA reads TGTGCCTCCACTTATCACGCGGGGGGCTATGGCTACACCTTC. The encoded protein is CASTYHAGGYGYTF.

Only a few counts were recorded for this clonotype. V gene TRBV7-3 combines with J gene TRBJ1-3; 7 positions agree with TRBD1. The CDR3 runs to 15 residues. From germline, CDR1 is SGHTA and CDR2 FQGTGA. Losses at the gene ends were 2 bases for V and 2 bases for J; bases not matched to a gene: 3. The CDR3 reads CASSLDGTAGNTIYF. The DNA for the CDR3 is TGTGCCAGCAGCTTAGACGGGACAGCTGGAAACACCATATATTTT.

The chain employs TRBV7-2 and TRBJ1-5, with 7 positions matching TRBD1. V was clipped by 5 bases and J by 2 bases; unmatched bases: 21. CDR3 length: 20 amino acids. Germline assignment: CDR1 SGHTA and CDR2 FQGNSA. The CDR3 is CASSAGDLADRVYGNQPQHF. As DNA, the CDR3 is TGTGCCAGCAGCGCCGGCGACCTGGCAGACAGGGTGTATGGCAATCAGCCCCAGCATTTT.

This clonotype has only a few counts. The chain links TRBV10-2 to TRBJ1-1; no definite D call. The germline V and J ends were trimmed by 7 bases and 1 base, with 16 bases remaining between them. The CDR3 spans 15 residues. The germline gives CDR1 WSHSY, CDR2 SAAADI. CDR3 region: CASNYGRTANTEAFF. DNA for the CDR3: TGCGCCAGCAACTACGGACGGACGGCGAACACTGAAGCTTTCTTT.

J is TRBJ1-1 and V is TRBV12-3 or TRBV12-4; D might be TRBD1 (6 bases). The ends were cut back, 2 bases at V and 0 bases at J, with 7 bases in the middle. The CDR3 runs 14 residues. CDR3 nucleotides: TGTGCCAGCAGTTTAAAGGGGGTGAACACTGAAGCTTTCTTT. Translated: CASSLKGVNTEAFF.

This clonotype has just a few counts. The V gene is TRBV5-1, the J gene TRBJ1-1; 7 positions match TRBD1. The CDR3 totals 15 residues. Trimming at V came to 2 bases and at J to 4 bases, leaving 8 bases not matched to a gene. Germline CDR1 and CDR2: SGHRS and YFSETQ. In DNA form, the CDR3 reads TGCGCCAGCAGCTTAACAGGGGCCGGGGTCACTGAAGCTTTCTTT. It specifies CASSLTGAGVTEAFF.

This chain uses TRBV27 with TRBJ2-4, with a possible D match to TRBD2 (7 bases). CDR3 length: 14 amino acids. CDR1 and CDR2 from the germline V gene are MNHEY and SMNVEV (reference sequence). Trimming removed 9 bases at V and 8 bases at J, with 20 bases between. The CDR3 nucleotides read TGTGCCAGTTCCCTGAGGGGGGGAGCGGACATTCAGTACTTC. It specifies CASSLRGGADIQYF.

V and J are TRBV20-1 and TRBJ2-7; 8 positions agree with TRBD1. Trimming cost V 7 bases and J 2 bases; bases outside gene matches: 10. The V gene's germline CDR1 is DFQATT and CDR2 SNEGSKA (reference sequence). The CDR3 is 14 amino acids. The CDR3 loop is CSVNDRGIPYEQYF. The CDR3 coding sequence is TGCAGTGTAAACGACAGGGGAATCCCCTACGAGCAGTACTTC.

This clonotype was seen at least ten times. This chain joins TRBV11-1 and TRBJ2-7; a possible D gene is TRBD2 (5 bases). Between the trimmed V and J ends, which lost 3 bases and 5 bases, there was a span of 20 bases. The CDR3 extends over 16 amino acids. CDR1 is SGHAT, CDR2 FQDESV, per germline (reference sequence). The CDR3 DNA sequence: TGTGCCAGCAGCTTGGAGGAGGCGGTGACGGGCGACGAGCAGTACTTC. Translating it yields CASSLEEAVTGDEQYF. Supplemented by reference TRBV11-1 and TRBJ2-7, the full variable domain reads EAEVAQSPRYKITEKSQAVAFWCDPISGHATLYWYRQILGQGPELLVQFQDESVVDDSQLPKDRFSAERLKGVDSTLKIQPAELGDSAMYLCASSLEEAVTGDEQYFGPGTRLTVT.

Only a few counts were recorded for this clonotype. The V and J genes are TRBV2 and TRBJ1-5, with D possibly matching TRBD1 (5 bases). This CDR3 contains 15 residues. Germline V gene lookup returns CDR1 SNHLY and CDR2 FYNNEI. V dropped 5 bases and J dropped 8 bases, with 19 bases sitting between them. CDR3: CASSWDGGLQEPQHF. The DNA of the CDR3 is TGTGCCAGCAGTTGGGACGGGGGACTACAGGAGCCCCAGCATTTT.